This record concerns one TCR beta chain sequence. As yet, its antigen is unknown. From germline, CDR1 is SGHRS and CDR2 YFSETQ. V lost 3 bases to trimming and J lost 0 bases, with 19 bases between them. CDR3 length: 17 residues. Cells sorted as Tregs were CD4+, CD25+ and CD127-/low. Constant-region reverse primers amplified full-length variable regions, followed by semi-nested Nested Universal Primer A PCR. TCRdb analysed the 5' RACE reads with MiXCR anew, one entry per CDR3 protein. The sample contains approximately 58,000 distinct CDR3 sequences, roughly 28% of which appear only once. Study results and limitations: Tumor Tregs overlapped most with tumor, then blood, naive CD4+ cells.

This receptor was obtained from a female donor with breast cancer. Sequenced: tumor-infiltrating Tregs sorted from the breast tumor. The rearrangement links TRBV5-1 to TRBJ2-7; D possibly corresponds to TRBD1 (8 bases). The CDR3 nucleotides are TGCGCCAGCAGCTCAGATACAGGGGGGAGGGCCTCCTACGAGCAGTACTTC. Translated: CASSSDTGGRASYEQYF.